This T cell receptor beta chain came from a study of blood T cell repertoires in COVID-19. At the level of the study: Samples of COVID-19 (acute and convalescent) were obtained from the United States, Italy and Spain. The analysed material was cDNA or gDNA that came from T cells, B-cell-depleted T cells, or PBMCs.

Germline-derived CDR1 and CDR2 are PRHDT and FYEKMQ (reference sequence). The CDR3 spans 17 residues. J was trimmed by 2 bases and V by 2 bases; bases with no gene match: 6. Assignments of participants to cohorts depended upon their own reported clinical history. Original data processing: Scientists estimated how many nucleated cells there were by amplifying reference gene primers. The assay was immunoSEQ multiplex PCR, and TCRdb's table has in-frame clones only and misses some. From that table come the V and J calls and clone size; the DNA was used to work out D and trimming. The sample has 200,000 to 250,000 clones, about 80% seen once.

The clonotype comes from a woman in her thirties or forties with acute COVID-19. The chain joins TRBV13 to TRBJ1-4; 9 positions agree with TRBD1. The material sequenced was PBMCs or T cells enriched from blood (not recorded which). CDR3 in DNA: TGTGCCAGCAGCTTAAGGGCCGGGACAGGGACTAATGAAAAACTGTTTTTT. Residues: CASSLRAGTGTNEKLFF.